The 25 T cell receptor beta chains reported below all come from one sample, sequenced in a study of PD-1 blockade in classical Hodgkin lymphoma. Using immunoSEQ multiplex PCR, the repertoire was profiled, and TCRdb retains in-frame clones only, with some absent. This sample has more than 50,000 clones, with more than 75% found just once. Every patient was affected by relapse after autologous stem cell transplantation, while exposure to brentuximab vedotin was not uniform. The sample consisted of peripheral blood mononuclear cells (PBMCs), taken at baseline. The receptors were gathered from a human donor with classical Hodgkin lymphoma.

The chain has TRBV19 and TRBJ1-5; TRBD1 matches 7 bases. V trimming: 3 bases; J trimming: 0 bases; junction bases outside the gene matches: 11. Germline V lookup: CDR1 LNHDA, CDR2 SQIVND (reference sequence). The CDR3 covers 18 residues. CDR3 nucleotides: TGTGCCAGTAGTATGCGACAGGGTCGTGCGTATAGCAATCAGCCCCAGCATTTT. This encodes CASSMRQGRAYSNQPQHF.

The chain recombines TRBV27 with TRBJ2-1; D is perhaps TRBD1 or TRBD2 (5 bases each). Trimming took off 4 bases at V and 9 bases at J, with 16 bases between the two ends. The CDR3 has 14 residues. Germline CDR1 is MNHEY and CDR2 is SMNVEV (reference sequence). The CDR3 region is CASSSIVFGGEQFF. DNA of the CDR3: TGTGCCAGCAGTTCCATCGTCTTTGGGGGTGAGCAGTTCTTC.

This rearrangement joins TRBV28 to TRBJ2-1; 8 bases are a match to TRBD2. The J segment lost 4 bases and the V segment lost 11 bases, leaving 13 bases of the junction unmatched. This CDR3 is 15 amino acids long. Germline V gene sequence: CDR1 MDHEN, CDR2 SYDVKM. DNA for the CDR3: TGTGCCCAGTTCCGACTAGCGCTTGGTTACAATGAGCAGTTCTTC. This sequence encodes CAQFRLALGYNEQFF.

In its sample, this clone was seen once. The chain links TRBV4-1 to TRBJ2-1; TRBD2 aligns across 9 bases. The germline V gene has CDR1 MGHRA and CDR2 YSYEKL. The CDR3 runs 18 residues. Losses at the gene ends were 0 bases for V and 7 bases for J; bases not matched to a gene: 13. The CDR3 DNA reads TGCGCCAGCAGCCAAGACGGGGGCAGCGGGGGGTGGATTAATGAGCAGTTCTTC. Its translation is CASSQDGGSGGWINEQFF.

The rearrangement uses TRBV7-6 and TRBJ2-5; TRBD2 might be the D (5 bases). The V end was cut by 5 bases, the J end by 2 bases, with 12 bases between. The CDR3 sequence is 14 residues long. The germline V gene encodes CDR1 SGHVS and CDR2 FNYEAQ. The CDR3 DNA sequence: TGTGCCAGCAGCGCTCTAGCATTTCAAGAGACCCAGTACTTC. Amino acids: CASSALAFQETQYF.

This clone was detected once. The gene calls are TRBV27 and TRBJ2-1, with D tentatively TRBD1 (7 bases). V shed 6 bases and J shed 4 bases, with 10 bases lying between them. The length of the CDR3 is 13 residues. From germline, CDR1 is MNHEY and CDR2 SMNVEV (reference sequence). The CDR3 loop reads CASSPGGYNEQFF. As DNA, the CDR3 is TGTGCCAGCAGCCCAGGGGGGTACAATGAGCAGTTCTTC.

This clone occurred a few times. This chain uses TRBV7-3 with TRBJ2-1, with 11 bases identical to TRBD2. The CDR3 covers 16 residues. J lost 5 bases, V lost 0 bases, and 3 bases had no gene match. Germline-derived CDR1 and CDR2 are SGHTA and FQGTGA. The DNA of the CDR3 is TGTGCCAGCAGCTTAACCCTAGCGGGAGGTAACAATGAGCAGTTCTTC. It codes for CASSLTLAGGNNEQFF. The entire variable domain, with the rest obtained from reference TRBV7-3 and TRBJ2-1, is as follows: GAGVSQTPSNKVTEKGKYVELRCDPISGHTALYWYRQSLGQGPEFLIYFQGTGAADDSGLPNDRFFAVRPEGSVSTLKIQRTERGDSAVYLCASSLTLAGGNNEQFFGPGTRLTVL.

This chain joins TRBV19 and TRBJ2-7, with TRBD1 identical over 7 bases. The V and J ends lost 4 bases and 6 bases, in that order; junction bases with no gene match: 6. The CDR3 has 13 amino acids. CDR1 and CDR2 (germline): LNHDA, SQIVND (reference sequence). In DNA form, the CDR3 reads TGTGCCAGTAGTAGACAGGGCGGTTTCGAGCAGTACTTC. As protein: CASSRQGGFEQYF. The full variable domain, completed using reference TRBV19 and TRBJ2-7, is DGGITQSPKYLFRKEGQNVTLSCEQNLNHDAMYWYRQDPGQGLRLIYYSQIVNDFQKGDIAEGYSVSREKKESFPLTVTSAQKNPTAFYLCASSRQGGFEQYFGPGTRLTVT.

This chain connects TRBV5-1 to TRBJ2-7; 8 nucleotides match TRBD2. The junction had 8 bases not matched to a gene; V was cut back by 3 bases and J by 0 bases. This CDR3 region has 16 residues. Germline loops: CDR1 SGHRS, CDR2 YFSETQ. In DNA form, the CDR3 reads TGCGCCAGCAGCTCAACGCCGGGACTAGACTCCTACGAGCAGTACTTC. Translating gives CASSSTPGLDSYEQYF.

The V and J genes are TRBV28 and TRBJ1-5; a weak D match, TRBD1 (5 bases). The germline V gene encodes CDR1 MDHEN and CDR2 SYDVKM. Trimming stripped 3 bases from V and 4 bases from J, with 16 bases between. There are 16 residues in the CDR3. The CDR3, as DNA: TGTGCCAGCAGTTTTTTGGGCGAAGGGGTGAATCAGCCCCAGCATTTT. Encoded protein: CASSFLGEGVNQPQHF.

This clone appeared a single time. This sequence joins TRBV10-2 and TRBJ2-2; 11 bases line up with TRBD2. V lost 3 bases, J lost 0 bases, and 6 bases stayed unmatched. The CDR3 totals 18 residues. Germline V gives CDR1 WSHSY, CDR2 SAAADI. In DNA form, the CDR3 reads TGCGCCAGCAGTGAACGACTAGCGGGGACCCCGAACACCGGGGAGCTGTTTTTT. It yields the protein CASSERLAGTPNTGELFF.

The chain carries TRBV6-1 and TRBJ2-1, with D uncertain. Germline CDR1 MNHNS, CDR2 SASEGT. This CDR3 comprises 11 residues. The V and J ends lost 6 bases and 4 bases respectively, with 4 bases between them. In nucleotides, the CDR3 is TGTGCCAGCAGGTATTACAATGAGCAGTTCTTC. It translates to CASRYYNEQFF.

This chain joins TRBV6-1 and TRBJ2-5, with 8 bases aligning to TRBD1. V was pared by 6 bases and J by 1 base, with 4 bases of the junction left unmatched. The CDR3 is 14 residues long. The germline V gene has CDR1 MNHNS and CDR2 SASEGT. The CDR3 sequence is CASRVGQGQETQYF. The CDR3 DNA is TGTGCCAGCAGGGTTGGACAGGGCCAAGAGACCCAGTACTTC.

V is TRBV7-2 and J is TRBJ2-3; the match to TRBD2 covers 11 bases. Germline V CDR1 and CDR2: SGHTA, FQGNSA. The CDR3 is 15 amino acids. V lost 6 bases and J lost 7; bases outside the gene matches: 9. DNA of the CDR3: TGTGCCAGCAGGACCTTTAGCGGGGGGGAGTATACGCAGTATTTT. It encodes CASRTFSGGEYTQYF.

J is TRBJ2-4 and V is TRBV14; 11 nucleotides agree with TRBD1. Germline values: CDR1 SGHDN, CDR2 FVKESK. There are 15 residues in the CDR3. Trimming took 4 bases from V and 7 from J; bases not matched to a gene: 6. DNA for the CDR3: TGTGCCAGCAGCCCGTACCGGGACAGGGGGAACATTCAGTACTTC. The encoded protein is CASSPYRDRGNIQYF.

The chain recombines TRBV7-9 with TRBJ2-5; no firm D call. This CDR3 spans 11 amino acids. Germline CDR1 SEHNR, CDR2 FQNEAQ (reference sequence). V was pared by 4 bases and J by 4 bases, with 4 bases between. DNA of the CDR3: TGTGCCAGCAGCTCACGAGAGACCCAGTACTTC. It encodes CASSSRETQYF.

V usage is TRBV6-1 and J usage is TRBJ2-1; tentatively, D is TRBD2 (5 bases). CDR3 length: 15 amino acids. The V and J ends lost 2 bases and 1 base respectively, with 9 bases between them. Germline CDR1 MNHNS, CDR2 SASEGT. The CDR3, as DNA: TGTGCCAGCAGTGAATTTGAGGGTTCCTACAATGAGCAGTTCTTC. It yields the protein CASSEFEGSYNEQFF.

This rearrangement joins TRBV19 to TRBJ1-1; 7 nucleotides line up with TRBD1. The J segment lost 4 bases and the V segment lost 4 bases, leaving 6 bases of the junction unmatched. Germline values: CDR1 LNHDA, CDR2 SQIVND (reference sequence). This CDR3 comprises 14 residues. CDR3 in amino acids: CASSNDREVTEAFF. The CDR3, as DNA: TGTGCCAGTAGTAATGACAGGGAGGTCACTGAAGCTTTCTTT.

The gene calls are TRBV5-4 and TRBJ2-7, with 9 nucleotides matching TRBD2. Germline lookup yields CDR1 SGHNT and CDR2 YYREEE (reference sequence). Trimming cost V 0 bases and J 5 bases; bases outside gene matches: 3. The CDR3 covers 14 residues. The CDR3, as DNA: TGTGCCAGCAGCTTGGGCGGGAGGGCCGACGAGCAGTACTTC. As protein: CASSLGGRADEQYF.

This clone appeared a single time. V usage is TRBV5-4 and J usage is TRBJ2-7; 8 bases align to TRBD1. V was pared by 1 base and J by 2 bases, with 5 bases of the junction left unmatched. From germline, CDR1 is SGHNT and CDR2 YYREEE (reference sequence). The CDR3 covers 15 residues. The CDR3: CASSLSGTGAYEQYF. CDR3 DNA sequence: TGTGCCAGCAGCTTGTCCGGGACAGGAGCCTACGAGCAGTACTTC. Together with reference TRBV5-4 and TRBJ2-7, the CDR3 gives the full variable domain: ETGVTQSPTHLIKTRGQQVTLRCSSQSGHNTVSWYQQALGQGPQFIFQYYREEENGRGNFPPRFSGLQFPNYSSELNVNALELDDSALYLCASSLSGTGAYEQYFGPGTRLTVT.

This clone was picked up one time. The chain employs TRBV7-9 and TRBJ1-4, with TRBD1 identical over 8 bases. Germline values: CDR1 SEHNR, CDR2 FQNEAQ (reference sequence). Trimming at V came to 1 base and at J to 8 bases, leaving 15 bases not matched to a gene. The CDR3 contains 18 residues. CDR3 sequence: CASSLERTGRTGNEKLFF. Written as DNA, the CDR3 is TGTGCCAGCAGCTTAGAGCGGACCGGTCGGACAGGGAACGAAAAACTGTTTTTT.

This clone was observed once. This chain joins TRBV27 and TRBJ1-2; tentatively, D is TRBD1 (6 bases). Trimming pared 3 bases from V and 1 base from J, leaving 18 bases between. Germline lookup yields CDR1 MNHEY and CDR2 SMNVEV (reference sequence). There are 17 residues in the CDR3. The CDR3 here is CASSFIGGPGNNYGYTF. The CDR3, as DNA: TGTGCCAGCAGTTTTATAGGGGGGCCGGGGAATAACTATGGCTACACCTTC.

This chain links TRBV5-1 with TRBJ2-7, with D possibly being TRBD1 (6 bases). The CDR3 totals 15 residues. V was shortened by 5 bases and J by 1 base, with 16 bases between the two germline ends. The germline V gene encodes CDR1 SGHRS and CDR2 YFSETQ. CDR3 nucleotides: TGCGCCAGCAGGGTACAGGGCTATCCGTCCTACGAGCAGTACTTC. Its protein product is CASRVQGYPSYEQYF.

The chain employs TRBV6-6 and TRBJ2-1, with D tentatively TRBD2 (7 bases). From germline, CDR1 is MNHNY and CDR2 SVGAGI (reference sequence). The CDR3 spans 15 residues. The V end was cut by 3 bases, the J end by 9 bases, with 18 bases between. The CDR3 is CASSYGGGPMGEQFF. The CDR3 DNA follows: TGTGCCAGCAGTTATGGGGGGGGGCCTATGGGTGAGCAGTTCTTC.

The chain employs TRBV5-4 and TRBJ2-2, with D unresolved. The germline gives CDR1 SGHNT, CDR2 YYREEE (reference sequence). The CDR3 extends over 12 amino acids. Trimming removed 2 bases at V and 6 bases at J, with 5 bases between. The CDR3 is CASSFEPGELFF. For the CDR3, the DNA is TGTGCCAGCAGCTTCGAGCCCGGGGAGCTGTTTTTT.